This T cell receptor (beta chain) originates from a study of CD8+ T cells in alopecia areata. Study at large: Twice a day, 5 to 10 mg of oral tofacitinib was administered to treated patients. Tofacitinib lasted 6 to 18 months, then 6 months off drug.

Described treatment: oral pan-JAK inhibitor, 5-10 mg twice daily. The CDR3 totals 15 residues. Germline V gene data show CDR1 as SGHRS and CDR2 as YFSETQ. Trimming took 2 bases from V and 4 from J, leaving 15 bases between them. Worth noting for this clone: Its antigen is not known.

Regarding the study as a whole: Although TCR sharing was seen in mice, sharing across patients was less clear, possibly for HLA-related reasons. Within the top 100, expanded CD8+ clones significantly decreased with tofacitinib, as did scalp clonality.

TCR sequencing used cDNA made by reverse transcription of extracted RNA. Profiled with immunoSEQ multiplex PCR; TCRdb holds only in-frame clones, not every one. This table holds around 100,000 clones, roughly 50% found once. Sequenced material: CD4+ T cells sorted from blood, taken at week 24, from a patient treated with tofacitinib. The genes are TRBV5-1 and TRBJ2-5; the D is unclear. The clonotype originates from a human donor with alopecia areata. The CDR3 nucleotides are TGCGCCAGCAGCTTAGCCACGACGGGCCGAGAGACCCAGTACTTC. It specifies CASSLATTGRETQYF.